Reported below is one T cell receptor beta chain. From germline, CDR1 is SGHNT and CDR2 YYREEE (reference sequence). This CDR3 is 13 amino acids long. Trimming at V came to 4 bases and at J to 13 bases, leaving 11 bases not matched to a gene. These data belong to a study of blood T cell repertoires in COVID-19. Looking at the study overall: Samples representing acute and convalescent COVID-19 were sourced from the United States, Italy and Spain.

Seattle's enrolled individuals joined amid active infection and were then monitored longitudinally. As originally analysed: The assay estimated nucleated cells by amplifying reference gene primers. Clones were read by immunoSEQ multiplex PCR, and TCRdb kept only the in-frame ones, dropping some. V, J and clone size are those of that table, while D and trimming were read from the DNA. The sample lists a few hundred thousand clones, approximately 90% occurring once. The receptor was derived from a woman aged 50 to 65 with COVID-19, enrolled during active disease. Sequenced sample: peripheral blood. V is TRBV5-4 and J is TRBJ2-1; TRBD2 agrees at 7 bases. This CDR3 reads CASSAGTSVQQFF. CDR3 DNA: TGTGCCAGCAGCGCCGGAACTAGCGTTCAACAGTTCTTC.